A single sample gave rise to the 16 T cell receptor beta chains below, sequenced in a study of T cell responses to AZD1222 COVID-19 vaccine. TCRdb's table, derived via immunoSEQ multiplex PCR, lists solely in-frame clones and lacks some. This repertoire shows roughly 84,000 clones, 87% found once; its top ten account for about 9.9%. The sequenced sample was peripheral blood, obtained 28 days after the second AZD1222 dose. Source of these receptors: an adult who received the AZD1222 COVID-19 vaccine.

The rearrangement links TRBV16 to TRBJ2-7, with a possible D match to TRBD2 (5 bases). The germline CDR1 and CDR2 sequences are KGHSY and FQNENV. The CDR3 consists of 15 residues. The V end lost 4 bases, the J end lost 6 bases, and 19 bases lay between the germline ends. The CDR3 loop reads CASSPRVGVGSEQYF. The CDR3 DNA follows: TGTGCCAGCAGCCCCCGGGTCGGAGTAGGGAGCGAGCAGTACTTC.

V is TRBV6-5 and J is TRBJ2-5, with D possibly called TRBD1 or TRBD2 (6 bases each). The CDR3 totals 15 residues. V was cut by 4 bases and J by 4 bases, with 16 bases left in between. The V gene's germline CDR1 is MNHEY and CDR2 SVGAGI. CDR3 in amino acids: CASSSQTGAGETQYF. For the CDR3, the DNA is TGTGCCAGCAGTTCGCAAACGGGGGCAGGAGAGACCCAGTACTTC.

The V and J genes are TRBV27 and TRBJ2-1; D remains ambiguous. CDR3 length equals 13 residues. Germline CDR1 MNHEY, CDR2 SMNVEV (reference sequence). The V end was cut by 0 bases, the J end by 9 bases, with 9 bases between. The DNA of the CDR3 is TGTGCCAGCAGTTTATCGGGGAACTCTGAGCAGTTCTTC. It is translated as CASSLSGNSEQFF.

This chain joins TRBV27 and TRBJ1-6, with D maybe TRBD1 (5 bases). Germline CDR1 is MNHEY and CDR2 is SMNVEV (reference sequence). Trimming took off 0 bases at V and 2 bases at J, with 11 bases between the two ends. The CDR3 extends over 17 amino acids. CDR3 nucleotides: TGTGCCAGCAGTTTATCGAGCCTGGGGGCCTATAATTCACCCCTCCACTTT. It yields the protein CASSLSSLGAYNSPLHF.

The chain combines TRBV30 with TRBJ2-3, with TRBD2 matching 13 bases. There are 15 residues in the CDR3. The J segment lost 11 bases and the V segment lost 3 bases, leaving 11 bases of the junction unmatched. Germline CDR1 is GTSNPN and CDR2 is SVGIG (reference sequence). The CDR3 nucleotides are TGTGCCTGGAGCATTACTAGCGGGGGGGCCGGTGGGCAGTATTTT. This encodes CAWSITSGGAGGQYF.

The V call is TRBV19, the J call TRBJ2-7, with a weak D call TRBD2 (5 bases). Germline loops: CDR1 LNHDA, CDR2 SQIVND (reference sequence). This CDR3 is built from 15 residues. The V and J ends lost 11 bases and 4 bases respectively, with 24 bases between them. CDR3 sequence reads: CASRAEASKPYEQYF. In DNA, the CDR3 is TGTGCCTCGCGGGCGGAGGCGTCAAAACCTTACGAGCAGTACTTC.

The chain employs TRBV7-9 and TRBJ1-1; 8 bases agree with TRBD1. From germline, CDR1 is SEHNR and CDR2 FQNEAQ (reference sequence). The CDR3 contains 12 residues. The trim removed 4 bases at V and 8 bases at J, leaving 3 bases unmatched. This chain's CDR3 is CASSSQGVEAFF. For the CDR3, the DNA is TGTGCCAGCAGCTCACAGGGGGTCGAAGCTTTCTTT.

Written as DNA, the CDR3 is TGTGCCAGCAGTTATTTACTGGGTTGGCAGCCCCAGCATTTT. This codes for CASSYLLGWQPQHF. The rearrangement joins TRBV28 to TRBJ1-5; D is undetermined. V was pared by 4 bases and J by 7 bases, with 14 bases between. The CDR3 totals 14 residues. Germline CDR1 reads MDHEN; CDR2 reads SYDVKM.

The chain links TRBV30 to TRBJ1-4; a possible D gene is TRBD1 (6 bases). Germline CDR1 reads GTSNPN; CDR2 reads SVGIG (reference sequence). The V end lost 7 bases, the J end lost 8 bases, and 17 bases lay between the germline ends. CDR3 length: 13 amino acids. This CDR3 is CAFDRPKGEKLFF. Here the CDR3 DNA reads TGTGCCTTTGACAGGCCAAAAGGAGAAAAACTGTTTTTT. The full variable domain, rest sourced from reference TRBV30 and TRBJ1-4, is SQTIHQWPATLVQPVGSPLSLECTVEGTSNPNLYWYRQAAGRGLQLLFYSVGIGQISSEVPQNLSASRPQDRQFILSSKKLLLSDSGFYLCAFDRPKGEKLFFGSGTQLSVL.

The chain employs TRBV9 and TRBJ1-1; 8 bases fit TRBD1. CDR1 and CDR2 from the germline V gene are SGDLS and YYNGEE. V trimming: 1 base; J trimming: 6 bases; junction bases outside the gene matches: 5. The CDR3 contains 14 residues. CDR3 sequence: CASSVQGAFSEAFF. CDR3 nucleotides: TGTGCCAGCAGCGTACAGGGGGCGTTTTCTGAAGCTTTCTTT.

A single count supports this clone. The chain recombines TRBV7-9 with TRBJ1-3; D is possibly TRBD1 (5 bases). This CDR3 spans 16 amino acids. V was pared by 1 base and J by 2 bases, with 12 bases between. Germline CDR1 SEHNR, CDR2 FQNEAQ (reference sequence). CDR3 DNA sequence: TGTGCCAGCAGCTTAGTCGGGGGGGTAACTGGAAACACCATATATTTT. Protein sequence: CASSLVGGVTGNTIYF. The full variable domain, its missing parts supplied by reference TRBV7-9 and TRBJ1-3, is DTGVSQNPRHKITKRGQNVTFRCDPISEHNRLYWYRQTLGQGPEFLTYFQNEAQLEKSRLLSDRFSAERPKGSFSTLEIQRTEQGDSAMYLCASSLVGGVTGNTIYFGEGSWLTVV.

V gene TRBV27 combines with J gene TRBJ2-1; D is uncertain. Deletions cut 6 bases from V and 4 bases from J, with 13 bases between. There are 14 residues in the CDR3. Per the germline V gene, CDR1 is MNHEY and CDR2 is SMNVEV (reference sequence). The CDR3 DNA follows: TGTGCCAGCAGCCTCCGGGCGGATTACAATGAGCAGTTCTTC. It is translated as CASSLRADYNEQFF.

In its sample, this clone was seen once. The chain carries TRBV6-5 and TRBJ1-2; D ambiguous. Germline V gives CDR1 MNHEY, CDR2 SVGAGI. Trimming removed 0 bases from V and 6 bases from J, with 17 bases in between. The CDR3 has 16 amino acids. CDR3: CASSYSKLLVTNGYTF. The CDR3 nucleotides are TGTGCCAGCAGTTACTCGAAGTTACTTGTTACTAATGGCTACACCTTC.

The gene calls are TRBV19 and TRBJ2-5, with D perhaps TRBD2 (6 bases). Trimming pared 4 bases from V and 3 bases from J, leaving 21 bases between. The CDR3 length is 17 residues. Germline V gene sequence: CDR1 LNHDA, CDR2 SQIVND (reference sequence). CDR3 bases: TGTGCCAGTAGTAGGCGGCGGGCCCCCGGGGGAGAAGAGACCCAGTACTTC. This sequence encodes CASSRRRAPGGEETQYF.

Here the CDR3 DNA reads TGCGCCAGCAGCGGGGGACAGGGATTAAATGAGCAGTTCTTC. Translated: CASSGGQGLNEQFF. The chain joins TRBV5-1 to TRBJ2-1; 9 positions agree with TRBD1. This CDR3 spans 14 amino acids. Germline V gives CDR1 SGHRS, CDR2 YFSETQ. V was pared by 4 bases and J by 7 bases, with 6 bases of the junction left unmatched.

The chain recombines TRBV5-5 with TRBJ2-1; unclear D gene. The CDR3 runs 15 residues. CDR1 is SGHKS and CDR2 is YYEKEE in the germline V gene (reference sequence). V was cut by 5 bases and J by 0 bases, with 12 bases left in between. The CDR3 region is CASSARRSSYNEQFF. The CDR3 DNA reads TGTGCCAGCAGTGCCCGAAGGAGCTCCTACAATGAGCAGTTCTTC.